The source of this T cell receptor beta chain is a study of response to subunit inactivated influenza vaccine. General study results and limits: It was the authors' suggestion that each seasonal influenza vaccination recruits few new T cells.

With respect to this clonotype: Its antigen is not known.

TCRdb reanalysed the RT-PCR reads using MiXCR and keeps one entry per CDR3 protein. The table records 800,000 to 1,000,000 distinct CDR3 sequences, about 20% of them present only once. This CDR3 has 14 amino acids. Germline V gene sequence: CDR1 MNHNS, CDR2 SASEGT. Trimming cost V 3 bases and J 5 bases; bases outside gene matches: 4. The V and J genes are TRBV6-1 and TRBJ2-7; 10 bases line up with TRBD1. This receptor was taken from a man between 45 and 60 years old who received an inactivated influenza vaccine. The input for sequencing was PBMCs from blood, taken about 5 days after vaccination. The DNA of the CDR3 is TGTGCCAGCAGTGACACGACAGGGGGCAACGAGCAGTACTTC. Protein product: CASSDTTGGNEQYF.